These T cell receptor beta chains were read from a single sample in a study of cytomegalovirus exposure and HLA in healthy donors. This table comes from immunoSEQ multiplex PCR, and its TCRdb copy is limited to in-frame clones, with some not included. The sample consists of under 150,000 clones, just over 70% of them appearing once. Sequencing was performed on PBMCs. Receptor source: a woman aged 60-75 years in good health and CMV-seropositive. The CDR3 runs from the conserved cysteine through the conserved F or W. The D gene is left open where the match is weak. Clone size is shown for a subset of rows, as once, few, many or a class of expanded clone.

v_call: TRBV4-1
d_call: TRBD1
clone_size: .
j_call: TRBJ1-2
cdr3_aa: CASSQVPAGGNYGYTF
cdr3_nt: TGCGCCAGCAGCCAAGTCCCAGCAGGGGGTAACTATGGCTACACCTTC

v_call: TRBV10-3
d_call: TRBD1
clone_size: .
j_call: TRBJ1-1
cdr3_aa: CAISSDRGLTEAFF
cdr3_nt: TGTGCCATCAGTTCCGACAGGGGGCTGACTGAAGCTTTCTTT

v_call: TRBV5-5
d_call: TRBD1
clone_size: .
j_call: TRBJ1-2
cdr3_aa: CASSPTGDYGYTF
cdr3_nt: TGTGCCAGCAGCCCAACAGGGGACTATGGCTACACCTTC

v_call: TRBV5-6
d_call: TRBD1
clone_size: .
j_call: TRBJ2-1
cdr3_aa: CASSFPPGQGINEQFF
cdr3_nt: TGTGCCAGCAGCTTCCCCCCGGGACAGGGGATAAATGAGCAGTTCTTC

v_call: TRBV6-6
d_call: TRBD2
clone_size: .
j_call: TRBJ2-1
cdr3_aa: CASSLGTSGGHNEQFF
cdr3_nt: TGTGCCAGCAGTTTGGGGACTAGCGGGGGGCACAATGAGCAGTTCTTC

v_call: TRBV6-4
d_call: TRBD1
clone_size: .
j_call: TRBJ1-2
cdr3_aa: CASSTGQGFNYGYTF
cdr3_nt: TGTGCCAGCAGTACGGGACAGGGTTTTAACTATGGCTACACCTTC

v_call: TRBV19
d_call: TRBD1
clone_size: .
j_call: TRBJ2-3
cdr3_aa: CASNLQGARADTQYF
cdr3_nt: TGTGCCAGTAACCTCCAGGGGGCCAGAGCAGATACGCAGTATTTT

v_call: TRBV25-1
d_call: .
clone_size: few
j_call: TRBJ1-4
cdr3_aa: CASKQGSEKLFF
cdr3_nt: TGTGCCAGCAAACAGGGCAGTGAAAAACTGTTTTTT

v_call: TRBV7-9
d_call: .
clone_size: .
j_call: TRBJ1-4
cdr3_aa: CASSLEGTTEKLFF
cdr3_nt: TGTGCCAGCAGCTTAGAGGGGACAACTGAAAAACTGTTTTTT

v_call: TRBV5-1
d_call: TRBD1
clone_size: once
j_call: TRBJ2-3
cdr3_aa: CASSRTGGPDTQYF
cdr3_nt: TGCGCCAGCAGCCGGACAGGGGGCCCAGATACGCAGTATTTT

v_call: TRBV19
d_call: TRBD2
clone_size: .
j_call: TRBJ2-7
cdr3_aa: CASSGWTEGLEAIRYEQYF
cdr3_nt: TGTGCCAGTAGTGGGTGGACGGAAGGACTAGAGGCAATTAGGTACGAGCAGTACTTC

v_call: TRBV6-5
d_call: .
clone_size: once
j_call: TRBJ1-5
cdr3_aa: CASREAAGDYQPQHF
cdr3_nt: TGTGCCAGCAGAGAGGCAGCGGGGGACTATCAGCCCCAGCATTTT

v_call: TRBV7-9
d_call: .
clone_size: .
j_call: TRBJ2-1
cdr3_aa: CASSEQGGSYNEQFF
cdr3_nt: TGTGCCAGCAGCGAACAGGGGGGGTCCTACAATGAGCAGTTCTTC

v_call: TRBV4-2
d_call: .
clone_size: .
j_call: TRBJ1-2
cdr3_aa: CASSQDLGEGYGYTF
cdr3_nt: TGTGCCAGCAGCCAAGATCTAGGCGAGGGTTATGGCTACACCTTC

v_call: TRBV9
d_call: TRBD1
clone_size: .
j_call: TRBJ2-7
cdr3_aa: CASSQRGGQGYEQYF
cdr3_nt: TGTGCCAGCAGCCAAAGGGGGGGACAGGGATACGAGCAGTACTTC

v_call: TRBV7-9
d_call: .
clone_size: few
j_call: TRBJ1-5
cdr3_aa: CASSSGGNQPQHF
cdr3_nt: TGTGCCAGCAGCTCAGGCGGGAATCAGCCCCAGCATTTT

v_call: TRBV7-9
d_call: .
clone_size: .
j_call: TRBJ2-5
cdr3_aa: CASSIRVEETQYF
cdr3_nt: TGTGCCAGCAGCATCAGGGTAGAGGAGACCCAGTACTTC

v_call: TRBV9
d_call: .
clone_size: .
j_call: TRBJ2-7
cdr3_aa: CASSTGTGREEQYF
cdr3_nt: TGTGCCAGCAGCACAGGCACGGGCAGAGAAGAGCAGTACTTC

v_call: TRBV2
d_call: TRBD1
clone_size: once
j_call: TRBJ1-6
cdr3_aa: CASSVQGVNSPLHF
cdr3_nt: TGTGCCAGCAGTGTACAGGGGGTCAATTCACCCCTCCACTTT

v_call: TRBV28
d_call: .
clone_size: .
j_call: TRBJ1-1
cdr3_aa: CASNFRNTEAFF
cdr3_nt: TGTGCCAGCAATTTCCGGAACACTGAAGCTTTCTTT

v_call: TRBV4-1
d_call: .
clone_size: .
j_call: TRBJ2-2
cdr3_aa: CAGEASNTGELFF
cdr3_nt: TGCGCCGGCGAGGCGTCGAACACCGGGGAGCTGTTTTTT

v_call: TRBV18
d_call: .
clone_size: .
j_call: TRBJ1-2
cdr3_aa: CASSPRWDSYGYTF
cdr3_nt: TGTGCCAGCTCACCAAGGTGGGACTCTTATGGCTACACCTTC